A single sample gave rise to the 25 T cell receptor beta chains below, sequenced in a study of breast tumors, draining lymph nodes, adjacent tissues (TCRdb year 2016). The protocol used for the library was multiplex PCR. The listed sequencing device is Illumina HiSeq 2000. In-frame beta chains were kept once TCRdb had trimmed the public reads at Q25 with fastp and called clones with MiXCR. Each entry is one CDR3 protein sequence, shown with its most common DNA and genes. This sample is represented by approximately 300,000 distinct CDR3 sequences; more than 30% of them were singletons. The ten largest make up under 1.2% of the sample. The axillary draining lymph nodes of breast cancer patients were the source of the lymph node samples. Sequencing was carried out using axillary lymph node tissue. All receptors come from a female donor with breast cancer. Some clones in this sample may be carry-over from other donors' samples.

This clonotype came up many times. V usage is TRBV7-9 and J usage is TRBJ1-4; D gene uncertain. The CDR3 runs to 15 residues. Deletions cut 0 bases from V and 5 bases from J, with 10 bases between. Germline V gene lookup returns CDR1 SEHNR and CDR2 FQNEAQ (reference sequence). CDR3 region: CASSLAGQQNEKLFF. In DNA, the CDR3 is TGTGCCAGCAGCTTAGCGGGTCAGCAAAATGAAAAACTGTTTTTT.

This clonotype showed up many times. V and J are TRBV19 and TRBJ1-5; no reliable D call. Germline CDR1 LNHDA, CDR2 SQIVND (reference sequence). The CDR3 consists of 15 residues. The V end lost 3 bases, the J end lost 5 bases, and 14 bases lay between the germline ends. CDR3 protein: CASSIVLSGHQPQHF. As DNA, the CDR3 is TGTGCCAGTAGTATTGTCTTGTCAGGTCATCAGCCCCAGCATTTT.

Many counts were recorded for this clonotype. The chain recombines TRBV20-1 with TRBJ2-7; TRBD2 matches at 8 bases. Germline CDR1 reads DFQATT; CDR2 reads SNEGSKA (reference sequence). The junction had 15 bases not matched to a gene; V was cut back by 6 bases and J by 5 bases. CDR3 length: 15 residues. This CDR3 is CSARKLADPQHEQYF. The CDR3 DNA reads TGCAGTGCCCGCAAACTAGCGGACCCTCAGCACGAGCAGTACTTC.

This clonotype was seen more than once but under ten times. The chain links TRBV7-9 to TRBJ2-4, with TRBD2 identical over 8 bases. CDR3 size: 20 residues. Germline values: CDR1 SEHNR, CDR2 FQNEAQ (reference sequence). V shed 2 bases, J shed 1 base, and the junction held 16 bases outside the gene matches. The DNA for the CDR3 is TGTGCCAGCAGCTTACGGGCGCGACTAGCGAGCCTAGGGGCCAAAAACATTCAGTACTTC. Translated: CASSLRARLASLGAKNIQYF.

In its sample, this clonotype was seen many times. The chain combines TRBV7-9 with TRBJ2-7, with TRBD2 matching over 13 bases. Germline V gene sequence: CDR1 SEHNR, CDR2 FQNEAQ (reference sequence). There are 15 residues in the CDR3. J was trimmed by 5 bases and V by 4 bases; bases with no gene match: 5. CDR3 loop: CASSSTSGRVDEQYF. The CDR3 nucleotides read TGTGCCAGCAGCTCCACTAGCGGGAGGGTGGACGAGCAGTACTTC.

The V call is TRBV20-1, the J call TRBJ2-7, with 7 bases matching TRBD1. V was clipped by 3 bases and J by 7 bases; unmatched bases: 15. CDR3 length: 15 amino acids. The V gene's germline CDR1 is DFQATT and CDR2 SNEGSKA (reference sequence). The CDR3 is CSASSMDRPPFEQYF. CDR3 nucleotides: TGCAGTGCTAGCTCCATGGACAGGCCGCCTTTTGAGCAGTACTTC.

This clonotype was picked up many times. The chain combines TRBV5-6 with TRBJ1-2; 8 bases line up with TRBD1. This CDR3 contains 14 residues. Losses at the gene ends were 0 bases for V and 4 bases for J; bases not matched to a gene: 2. From germline, CDR1 is SGHDT and CDR2 YYEEEE. Written as DNA, the CDR3 is TGTGCCAGCAGCTTGGGAGGGACAGGCTATGGCTACACCTTC. Translation gives CASSLGGTGYGYTF.

This clonotype was seen at least ten times. The chain combines TRBV2 with TRBJ2-2; perhaps TRBD2 as D (6 bases). The germline V gene encodes CDR1 SNHLY and CDR2 FYNNEI. CDR3 size: 16 residues. The V end lost 7 bases, the J end lost 2 bases, and 17 bases lay between the germline ends. CDR3 in amino acids: CASNTPSAGNTGELFF. Here the CDR3 DNA reads TGTGCCAGCAATACCCCTAGCGCGGGCAACACCGGGGAGCTGTTTTTT.

This clonotype was detected many times. This CDR3 reads CASSDSAFSTDTQYF. In DNA form, the CDR3 reads TGTGCCAGCAGCGACTCAGCTTTTAGCACAGATACGCAGTATTTT. This chain uses TRBV9 with TRBJ2-3; D not resolved. This CDR3 has 15 amino acids. Germline V lookup: CDR1 SGDLS, CDR2 YYNGEE. The V and J ends lost 3 bases and 0 bases respectively, with 11 bases between them.

This chain joins TRBV3-1 and TRBJ2-3; D ambiguous. CDR3 length: 15 residues. V was cut by 5 bases and J by 2 bases, with 14 bases left in between. Germline CDR1 is LGHDT and CDR2 is YNNKEL (reference sequence). The DNA of the CDR3 is TGTGCCAGCAGCTCGTTACGTCCTCTCACAGATACGCAGTATTTT. Translation gives CASSSLRPLTDTQYF.

Details on this clonotype: Being one base from a much bigger clone, this may be a read error. CDR3 sequence reads: CASSIAGGLGETQCF. CDR3 nucleotides: TGTGCCAGTAGTATAGCAGGCGGACTAGGAGAGACCCAGTGCTTC. V and J are TRBV19 and TRBJ2-5; TRBD2 aligns across 7 bases. Germline-derived CDR1 and CDR2 are LNHDA and SQIVND (reference sequence). The CDR3 loop spans 15 amino acids.

A note on this clonotype: This may be a read error: a much more frequent sequence differs by one nucleotide. The V and J genes are TRBV19 and TRBJ1-5, with unresolved D. This CDR3 contains 16 residues. The germline CDR1 and CDR2 sequences are LNHDA and SQIVND (reference sequence). The CDR3, as DNA: TGTGCCAGTAGTATAGATCGAGCCGCGTCTGGTCAGCCCCGGCATTTT. Translating it yields CASSIDRAASGQPRHF.

This clonotype showed up just a few times. CDR3 nucleotide sequence: TGTGCCTGGACCCAACCTACCCCAGGGATTTATAATTCACCCCTCCACTTT. Encoded protein: CAWTQPTPGIYNSPLHF. The chain combines TRBV30 with TRBJ1-6; TRBD1 is a possible D gene (5 bases). The CDR3 spans 17 residues. Germline V gene sequence: CDR1 GTSNPN, CDR2 SVGIG (reference sequence). The V end was cut by 4 bases, the J end by 4 bases, with 20 bases between.

At least ten counts were recorded for this clonotype. The chain uses TRBV12-3 or TRBV12-4 and TRBJ2-5, with TRBD2 identical over 8 bases. The CDR3 consists of 13 residues. Trimming cost V 6 bases and J 2 bases; bases outside gene matches: 2. CDR3 sequence reads: CASRGGRQETQYF. As DNA, the CDR3 is TGTGCCAGCAGGGGCGGGAGGCAAGAGACCCAGTACTTC.

Many counts were recorded for this clonotype. CDR3 protein: CASSLREGHNYGYTF. The CDR3 DNA sequence: TGCGCCAGCAGCTTGCGGGAGGGCCATAACTATGGCTACACCTTC. The chain carries TRBV5-1 and TRBJ1-2, with D hard to call. This CDR3 region has 15 residues. Germline-derived CDR1 and CDR2 are SGHRS and YFSETQ. Trimming left V 1 base short and J 1 base short, with 11 bases between.

This sequence joins TRBV6-1 and TRBJ1-2; 7 nucleotides match TRBD1. Germline V gene sequence: CDR1 MNHNS, CDR2 SASEGT. V was clipped by 6 bases and J by 2 bases; unmatched bases: 21. The length of the CDR3 is 19 residues. The CDR3 nucleotides are TGTGCCAGCAGACGCTCAGGGACAGAACCCTACGAGCTAAACTATGGCTACACCTTC. Translation gives CASRRSGTEPYELNYGYTF.

This clonotype was counted between two and nine times. J is TRBJ1-5 and V is TRBV28; D gene unclear. There are 13 residues in the CDR3. V lost 5 bases, J lost 7 bases, and 12 bases lay in between. The germline V gene encodes CDR1 MDHEN and CDR2 SYDVKM. CDR3 nucleotide sequence: TGTGCCAGCAGTCGGTGGGGAAACCAGCCCCAGCATTTT. As protein: CASSRWGNQPQHF.

This clonotype was recorded many times. J is TRBJ2-5 and V is TRBV7-8, with a tentative D call TRBD1 (6 bases). The germline gives CDR1 SGHVS, CDR2 FQNEAQ. With 6 bases removed from V and 2 bases from J, the gap between germline ends came to 40 bases. This CDR3 spans 23 amino acids. In nucleotides, the CDR3 is TGTGCCAGCAGTTCATCCTTTGGACAGCCCTACGGAGAATCCGAGGACCTGCAAGAGACCCAGTACTTC. Residues: CASSSSFGQPYGESEDLQETQYF.

This clonotype appeared many times. The chain combines TRBV11-3 with TRBJ2-5; no definite D call. The CDR3 runs 12 residues. V lost 0 bases and J lost 4, with 3 bases in between. CDR1 and CDR2 from the germline V gene are SGHNT and YENEEA. The CDR3 loop is CASSLDTETQYF. DNA of the CDR3: TGTGCCAGCAGCTTAGATACAGAGACCCAGTACTTC. Full variable domain (rest looked up from reference TRBV11-3 and TRBJ2-5): EAGVVQSPRYKIIEKKQPVAFWCNPISGHNTLYWYLQNLGQGPELLIRYENEEAVDDSQLPKDRFSAERLKGVDSTLKIQPAELGDSAVYLCASSLDTETQYFGPGTRLLVL.

V usage is TRBV27 and J usage is TRBJ2-2, with D possibly TRBD1 on 6 matching bases. The CDR3 contains 13 residues. The germline V gene has CDR1 MNHEY and CDR2 SMNVEV (reference sequence). The V and J ends lost 9 bases and 4 bases respectively, with 12 bases between them. CDR3 coding DNA: TGTGCCAGTCGGACAGCTCTCACCGGGGAGCTGTTTTTT. Translating gives CASRTALTGELFF.

The rearrangement links TRBV2 to TRBJ2-2; no clear D gene. Germline V gene lookup returns CDR1 SNHLY and CDR2 FYNNEI. The CDR3 extends over 16 amino acids. V was trimmed by 5 bases and J by 2 bases, leaving 15 bases between them. DNA for the CDR3: TGTGCCAGCAGTTTTATAGGTACCTCAAACACCGGGGAGCTGTTTTTT. Amino acid sequence: CASSFIGTSNTGELFF.

Of note for this clonotype: This sequence may be a read error, since a much larger clone differs from it by one base. The rearrangement links TRBV5-5 to TRBJ2-2; 9 bases match TRBD1. The CDR3 runs to 15 residues. CDR1 is SGHKS and CDR2 is YYEKEE in the germline V gene (reference sequence). CDR3 loop: CASSVQGANAGELFF. Here the CDR3 DNA reads TGTGCCAGCAGCGTACAGGGGGCGAACGCCGGGGAGCTGTTTTTT. Full variable domain (remainder filled in from reference TRBV5-5 and TRBJ2-2): DAGVTQSPTHLIKTRGQQVTLRCSPISGHKSVSWYQQVLGQGPQFIFQYYEKEERGRGNFPDRFSARQFPNYSSELNVNALLLGDSALYLCASSVQGANAGELFFGEGSRLTVL.

The rearrangement links TRBV7-2 to TRBJ1-4; D uncertain. Trimming took 5 bases from V and 7 from J, leaving 14 bases between them. The CDR3 has 14 residues. Germline assignment: CDR1 SGHTA and CDR2 FQGNSA. The CDR3 bases are TGTGCCAGCAGCCCACTGGCTAGCGGTGAAAAACTGTTTTTT. Its protein is CASSPLASGEKLFF.

In regard to this clonotype: The CDR3 end shows no conserved phenylalanine or tryptophan, and so a read error is likely. The chain couples TRBV4-3 to TRBJ2-4, with 9 bases matching TRBD2. The ends lost 3 bases at V and 7 bases at J; junction bases unmatched: 16. Germline CDR1 reads LGHNA; CDR2 reads YSLEER. The CDR3 runs 18 residues. The CDR3 DNA reads as TGCGCCAGCAGCCAGGACTTAGCGGGAGCAGGTTCGACGAACATTCAGTACCTC. Its protein product is CASSQDLAGAGSTNIQYL.

Remarks on this clonotype: A much larger clone lies a single base off, so this may be a read error. V and J are TRBV5-6 and TRBJ1-2, with a possible D match to TRBD1 (6 bases). This CDR3 spans 13 amino acids. CDR1 is SGHDT, CDR2 YYEEEE, per germline. The V end lost 4 bases, the J end lost 4 bases, and 11 bases lay between the germline ends. The CDR3 loop is CASSDRQAYGYTF. The CDR3 DNA reads as TGTGCCAGCAGCGATAGACAGGCCTATGGCTACACCTTC.